This paragraph reports one T cell receptor (beta chain). The data are from a study of blood T cell repertoires in COVID-19. Study as a whole: Both acute and convalescent COVID-19 samples were obtained from the United States, Italy and Spain.

The CDR3 runs 15 residues. The germline V gene has CDR1 SGHRS and CDR2 YFSETQ. Germline trimming cut 0 bases from V and 1 base from J; bases unmatched to any gene: 3. The method was immunoSEQ multiplex PCR; TCRdb's version includes in-frame clones alone and lacks a portion of them. The sample contains some 160,000 clones, 83% of which appear only once. The source is an elderly woman with acute or convalescent COVID-19. The chain joins TRBV5-1 to TRBJ1-1; 7 bases match TRBD1. Material: peripheral blood. CDR3 coding DNA: TGCGCCAGCAGCTTGGTCGGGACAGAGAACACTGAAGCTTTCTTT. Protein sequence: CASSLVGTENTEAFF.